This T cell receptor beta chain stems from a study of T-cell reconstitution after alpha-beta-depleted transplantation in children. Concerning this clonotype: Its matching antigen is unknown.

Preparation of the TCRbeta library involved a method that used unique molecular identifiers. TCRdb called the PCR reads again in MiXCR, with one record for every CDR3 protein. Of 500,000 to 650,000 distinct CDR3 sequences listed, over 10% were seen once; the top ten hold approximately 2.1%. Findings and limits, study-wide: There were some patients whose high TCRbeta diversity at day 60 came from surviving recipient T cells and thymic progenitors. Reportedly, only several hundred clones from non-depleted graft cells drove alpha-beta T-cell counts at about two months. T-cell counts and diversity at one year post-transplant came mainly from newly produced T cells.

Here the sequenced sample was PBMCs, mostly from graft donor cells, taken 360 days after TCRalphabeta/CD19-depleted stem cell transplant. The source of this sequence is a male patient aged 10 to 17 who had a stem cell transplant for acute myeloid leukemia, so the T cells may come from the graft donor.

The CDR3, as DNA: TGCAGTGCTAGAGACGGGAGGCCCGCCTACAATGAGCAGTTCTTC. Translating it yields CSARDGRPAYNEQFF. This sequence joins TRBV20-1 and TRBJ2-1; 7 bases line up with TRBD2. This CDR3 region has 15 residues. CDR1 DFQATT and CDR2 SNEGSKA come from the germline V gene (reference sequence). V gave up 0 bases and J gave up 2 bases; unmatched junction bases: 4.